A selection of T cell receptor beta chains follows, all from one sample in a study of OX40 agonist ivuxolimab in advanced cancers. Assay used: immunoSEQ multiplex PCR; TCRdb lists only in-frame clones, some missing. Here the sample spans roughly 70,000 clones, about 82% being singletons. The sample consisted of CD4+ or CD8+ T cells sorted from blood, taken in a trial of the OX40 agonist ivuxolimab. The receptor source for this set is an adult with an advanced solid tumor such as melanoma, head and neck, liver or kidney cancer. Each CDR3 is given with its conserved first and last residue. Size values are once, few and many counts, or a class for expanded clones, and some rows have none.

CASTLGGVGQETQYF - TRBV5-1 15 TRBJ2-5
CASSAQGTSSYNEQFF - TRBV18 16 TRBJ2-1
CASSTGRTYEQYF - TRBV14 13 TRBJ2-7
CASSLDGAGNQPQHF few TRBV7-2 15 TRBJ1-5
CASTERYEQYF - TRBV2 11 TRBJ2-7
CASSFLPGDSNQPQHF few TRBV5-1 16 TRBJ1-5
CASSSPAGGIAGANVLTF - TRBV2 18 TRBJ2-6
CAWSGQFNEKLFF few TRBV30 13 TRBJ1-4
CASSKKGQLNSPLHF - TRBV21-1 15 TRBJ1-6
CASSALGQGYSYEQYF - TRBV6-1 16 TRBJ2-7
CASRLDRGRVETQYF once TRBV7-2 15 TRBJ2-5
CASSRGANQPQHF - TRBV7-8 13 TRBJ1-5